The clone carrying this TCR beta chain was picked up a small number of times. Its antigen remains unidentified. The sample originates from a study of cytotoxic CD8 clonotypes in ibrutinib-treated CLL. For the study at large: In all, about a dozen patients were relapsed/refractory, approximately 15 were treatment-naive and about 17 were IGHV unmutated.

The assay was immunoSEQ multiplex PCR, and TCRdb's table has in-frame clones only and misses some. The sample carries 65,000 to 85,000 clones, around 78% recorded once. The study's findings and limits: Clonality went up at ibrutinib response and then declined back toward baseline at progression.

V lost 4 bases, J lost 0 bases, and 7 bases lay in between. The germline gives CDR1 SGHAT, CDR2 FQNNGV. The CDR3 spans 13 residues. The sequenced sample was PBMCs, obtained after 24 months of ibrutinib treatment. J is TRBJ2-7 and V is TRBV11-2; D gene ambiguous. This TCR came from a human donor with chronic lymphocytic leukemia. This CDR3 reads CASSSTHSYEQYF. CDR3 coding DNA: TGTGCCAGCAGCTCGACCCACTCCTACGAGCAGTACTTC.